The present T cell receptor beta chain was sequenced within a study of cytomegalovirus exposure and HLA in healthy donors listed by TCRdb under 2017. Looking at the study overall: According to an earlier analysis of a few hundred of the donors, about 170 million T cells yielded some 110 million unique TCR beta sequences and approximately 300 Gb of sequence data. Approximately 300 gigabases of sequencing data and 75 million to 85 million unique TCR sequences made up an early release that covered several hundred HLA-typed donors. Of the roughly 400 genotyped donors, over 65% fell in the genetic ancestry cluster associated with self-reported Caucasian donors. The aim of the study was to test whether cataloging public T cell receptors could identify signatures of past pathogen exposure. The study profiled the T cell repertoires of hundreds of subjects by immunosequencing and related them to cytomegalovirus serostatus. A separate validation cohort of approximately 120 different subjects was used in addition to the roughly 700-subject first cohort. To predict cytomegalovirus infection status, the study combined high-throughput TCR immunosequencing, statistical association of individual TCRs with disease status, and machine learning. A later analysis re-analyzed previously published TCR beta repertoires from roughly 690 donors and added high-resolution HLA genotyping to study TCR occurrence patterns. In the later analysis, no new phenotypic data were used to find candidate immune exposures; instead, reliance was placed on TCR beta sequences and their occurrence across donors. In an earlier analysis of 587 of the donors, high-throughput TCR beta sequencing was used to judge whether each TCR beta V gene segment behaved as functional or pseudogenic. Donor age, sex, ethnicity and CMV serostatus were compiled alongside the repertoire data. A later genetic analysis took genome-wide SNP genotypes for about 65% of the 666 donors and used that subset as a discovery cohort. All discovery cohort repertoires had been generated on a single sequencing platform. HLA typing covered class I and class II loci at four-digit resolution. Typing coverage differed by locus: A, B, C, DRB1 and DQB1 were typed in roughly 620-630 donors, DQA1 in about 500, DPA1 in roughly 590, and DPB1 in roughly 470. Roughly 5 DR-DQ haplotypes were handled as single units for association and clustering, since linkage in the cohort was strong. Among 300 to 500 genotyped donors of the cohort, an average of around 250,000 unique TCR beta nucleotide sequences was sequenced per donor, of which 15% to 20% were non-productive. What the research found in general, with its limitations: The classifier was reported to diagnose cytomegalovirus status with high specificity and sensitivity in both the original and validation cohorts. In vitro tests confirmed that three of the cytomegalovirus-associated TCR beta chains recognize cytomegalovirus antigens. Around 16 rarely observed V segments, including chromosome 9 orphons, were excluded from the earlier analysis of approximately 500 of the donors because counts were too low. This cohort had only TCR beta chains sequenced, and the lack of alpha or paired-chain data limited which features could be detected. In a later analysis, HLA-associated TCR beta chains showed more clonal expansion and lower generation probabilities than non-associated chains that were equally common. The study gave a list of some 150 TCR beta chains associated with cytomegalovirus. A cluster of highly shared sequence variants was judged likely to represent a technical artifact of the sequencing pipeline. Immune exposure information for the cohort was limited to CMV serostatus. While some public TCRs were present in many individuals, most TCR sequences turned up only very rarely across donors. A later genetic analysis reported fewer N-insertions in productive TCRs among donors in an Asian-associated ancestry cluster than the approximately 700-donor mean. A further reported finding was that TCR beta sequences accurately predicted the HLA-A and HLA-B alleles for most subjects in the first cohort. The authors suggested that the approach could potentially be extended to other disease states and immunological phenotypes. Linkage disequilibrium might explain the correlated functional status among segregating V segments, but an unknown experimental factor could not be ruled out. According to a later analysis, TCR association rates differed among HLA loci, with DRB1 alleles showing the most associated TCRs and HLA-C alleles showing the fewest. In a later analysis, several top co-occurrence clusters were reported to appear linked to parvovirus B19, influenza, CMV and Epstein-Barr virus. Broadly in line with IMGT annotations, most TCR beta V segments showed up in productive rearrangements about 90% or about 30% of the time in an earlier analysis of around 600 of the donors. The 87-base-pair reads could not distinguish some IMGT-functional V segments, including TRBV6-2 and TRBV6-3, so those segments were excluded. A later analysis found that most CMV-associated TCR beta chains appeared HLA-restricted, with HLA associations seemingly driven largely by CMV exposure. At a false discovery rate of 0.05, a later analysis linked approximately 18,000 TCR beta sequences to specific HLA alleles. Because HLA typing was missing for some donors at each locus, association tests included only the typed subset. When HLA alleles, especially DR and DQ, strongly co-occurred, attributing TCR associations to individual alleles was difficult. V-gene and J-gene trimming of TCR beta chains was associated with a missense DCLRE1C variant in a later genetic analysis, and the association was replicated in an independent cohort. Roughly uniform sequencing depth across donors was assumed in presence/absence analyses, although this assumption may not hold.

V drops 2 bases and J drops 1 base, leaving 12 bases in between. The CDR3 covers 15 residues, taking in both the cysteine and the phenylalanine. Only the CDR3 region is kept as DNA, spanning 45 bases read in frame from base 1. The germline V gene encodes CDR1 GTSNPN and CDR2 SVGIG (reference sequence). With regard to this clone: The antigen this receptor binds is unknown. Base-call qualities are not available, and no considerably larger clone is one nucleotide away.

The library was built by means of the immunoSEQ multiplex PCR assay. For the multiplex PCR, a mixture combining 60 forward primers for TCR Vbeta segments and 13 reverse primers for TCR Jbeta segments was used. A multiplex PCR assay on genomic DNA amplified the CDR3 region of rearranged TCR beta genes. Amplified TCR beta libraries were sequenced as 87-base-pair reads on the Illumina HiSeq System. The published analysis was carried out like this. A later analysis counted tens of millions of unique TCR beta chains across the 666 repertoires, and 9.5 million to 11 million of these chains were shared by at least two donors. Raw reads were error-corrected and collapsed into unique sequences with a nearest-neighbor algorithm that merged closely related sequences to remove PCR and sequencing errors. Alignment of CDR3 sequences to IMGT reference sequences was used to assign V, D and J gene segments. Each retained sequence needed at least a six-nucleotide match to both a V gene segment and a J gene segment. Rearrangements were classified as productive when the CDR3 lacked stop codons and remained in frame with V and J, and all other rearrangements were classified as non-productive. CDR3 was defined according to IMGT convention as the region running from the second conserved V-encoded cysteine to the conserved J-encoded phenylalanine. In an earlier analysis of around 600 of the donors, sequences lacking an unambiguous match to a single V gene segment were excluded. An earlier analysis of fewer than 750 of the donors classified V segments as functional when productive rearrangements were above 56.7% and as segregating when the standard deviation between donors was above 5%. A statistical classification framework was built for diagnosing cytomegalovirus status from the catalog of TCR beta chain sequences. A later analysis assigned V and J genes by comparing TCR nucleotide sequences with IMGT/GENE-DB human TR gene sequences. The TCRdist pipeline was used in a later analysis to assign CDR3 sequences and most-parsimonious VDJ recombination scenarios. In a later analysis, every TCR beta chain was defined by the combination of its CDR3 amino acid sequence and its V-gene family, and reads without a unique V-gene family were dropped. As a way to deal with suspected cross-contamination and a sequencing artifact, a later analysis dropped hundreds of nucleotide sequences that were highly shared and had low generation probability. In a later analysis, a clonal expansion index was calculated for each public chain from normalized within-repertoire ranks of inferred template counts. In a later analysis, generation probabilities were computed using a VDJ recombination model fitted to out-of-frame rearrangements, and the results were checked against IGoR. Hypergeometric tests were used in a later analysis to score TCR-TCR, TCR-HLA and TCR-CMV co-occurrence, with a repertoire-size bias correction applied to the TCR pairs. To estimate false discovery rates, a later analysis permuted the HLA or CMV assignments 20 times. In a later analysis, co-occurring TCRs were grouped with DBSCAN, and TCRdist sequence similarity was added when clustering was performed within HLA-allele-positive subsets. Repertoires with fewer than 30,000 or more than 120,000 public chains were left out of co-occurrence clustering, as were five repertoires with anomalous nucleotide sharing. TCRdb limited this immuneACCESS table to in-frame rearrangements with V and J called. A share of clones is missing; checked studies link under half to unresolved V genes, and the rest is unexplained. The V and J calls and clone size were taken over from that table, and D and trimming were inferred from the DNA. The table for this sample lists around 150,000 clones; 75% to 85% of them were counted only once. Of the sample, 1.3% to 1.5% is held by the ten largest clones.

In total, just over 650 healthy bone marrow donors made up the cohort. At the time of sampling, every cohort member was nominally healthy, though immune exposures that went unrecorded were likely present. The donor tested CMV seronegative, placing the donor among the 350 or so seronegative members of the cohort. A peripheral blood sample was provided by each donor, and peripheral blood mononuclear cells were used for TCR beta sequencing. Genomic DNA was extracted from the blood cell samples with the Qiagen DNeasy Blood Extraction Kit. The material sequenced was PBMCs. Recombination linked TRBV30 to TRBJ1-5, with no confidently assigned D gene. The source of this sequence is a woman aged 40-49 years in good health and CMV-seronegative. The nucleotide sequence is given as TGTGCCTGGAGTCGGGATGGACTCAGCAATCAGCCCCAGCATTTT. This sequence encodes CAWSRDGLSNQPQHF.